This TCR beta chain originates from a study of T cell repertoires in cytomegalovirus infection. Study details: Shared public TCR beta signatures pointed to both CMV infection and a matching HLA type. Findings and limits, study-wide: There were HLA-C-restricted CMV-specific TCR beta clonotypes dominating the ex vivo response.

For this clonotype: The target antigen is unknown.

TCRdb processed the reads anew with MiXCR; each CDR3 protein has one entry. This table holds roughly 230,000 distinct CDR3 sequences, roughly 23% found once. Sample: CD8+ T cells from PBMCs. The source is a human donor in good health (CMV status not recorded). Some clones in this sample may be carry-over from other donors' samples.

The CDR3 protein is CSATGDRGSIEQYF. CDR3 DNA sequence: TGCAGTGCTACCGGGGACAGGGGTTCCATAGAGCAGTACTTC. V gene TRBV20-1 combines with J gene TRBJ2-7, with TRBD1 identical over 10 bases. CDR1 is DFQATT and CDR2 is SNEGSKA in the germline V gene (reference sequence). With V trimmed by 4 bases and J by 7 bases, 10 bases remained unmatched. The CDR3 has 14 amino acids.